Below are 21 T cell receptor beta chains sequenced from a single sample in a study of Ad26.COV2.S vaccination and SARS-CoV-2 variants. This sample's treatment: some 20 received Ad26.COV2.S at low or high dose, single or two shots; about 5 received placebo; per-sample allocation not given. Samples were taken on day 63 after the first vaccine or placebo injection. TCRdb's table, derived via immunoSEQ multiplex PCR, lists solely in-frame clones and lacks some. The data contain about 680,000 clones, around 90% of them seen just once; the ten biggest clones take up around 1.5%. The sample was peripheral blood, taken in a trial of Ad26.COV2.S vaccine versus placebo. Every receptor here comes from a person aged 18-65 years who received the Ad26.COV2.S COVID-19 vaccine or a placebo.

This chain uses TRBV12-3 or TRBV12-4 with TRBJ2-7; D remains unclear. CDR3 length equals 13 residues. Trimming left V 6 bases short and J 2 bases short, with 11 bases between. CDR3 sequence: CASSLGPTYEQYF. The DNA of the CDR3 is TGTGCCAGCAGCCTAGGACCAACCTACGAGCAGTACTTC.

For the CDR3, the DNA is TGTGCCAGCAGCCGCGACAGGGCGGGGGAGACCCAGTACTTC. Its translation is CASSRDRAGETQYF. The rearrangement links TRBV11-3 to TRBJ2-5; weak D call: TRBD1 (7 bases). Trimming cost V 5 bases and J 5 bases, with 15 bases left between them. Germline V gene data show CDR1 as SGHNT and CDR2 as YENEEA. The CDR3 sequence is 14 residues long.

The genes are TRBV4-3 and TRBJ2-5; D unresolved. CDR3 length equals 15 residues. Germline CDR1 is LGHNA and CDR2 is YSLEER. Between the trimmed V and J ends, which lost 0 bases and 4 bases, there was a span of 12 bases. The CDR3: CASSQDGNGGETQYF. The CDR3 DNA sequence: TGCGCCAGCAGCCAAGATGGGAACGGTGGAGAGACCCAGTACTTC.

Remarks on this clone: Other nucleotide sequences from this sample produce the same CDR3. The V and J genes are TRBV6-5 and TRBJ1-2; D may be TRBD1 (5 bases). CDR1 and CDR2 (germline): MNHEY, SVGAGI. V was trimmed by 8 bases and J by 8 bases, leaving 12 bases between them. The CDR3 consists of 11 residues. The CDR3 loop is CASGRGGGYTF. DNA for the CDR3: TGTGCCAGCGGTCGCGGGGGGGGCTACACCTTC.

The CDR3 reads CASSFVPNTEAFF. In DNA, the CDR3 is TGTGCCAGCAGCTTCGTACCTAACACTGAAGCTTTCTTT. The J gene is TRBJ1-1, the V gene TRBV7-9; D not resolved. CDR1 and CDR2 from the germline V gene are SEHNR and FQNEAQ (reference sequence). This CDR3 comprises 13 residues. V lost 3 bases to trimming and J lost 2 bases, with 7 bases between them.

The J gene is TRBJ1-5, the V gene TRBV6-5; D gene ambiguous. The germline V and J ends were trimmed by 4 bases and 1 base, with 5 bases remaining between them. Germline CDR1 is MNHEY and CDR2 is SVGAGI. CDR3 length equals 13 residues. As DNA, the CDR3 is TGTGCCAGCAGTTCAAGGAGCAATCAGCCCCAGCATTTT. It translates to CASSSRSNQPQHF.

This sequence joins TRBV6-5 and TRBJ1-2, with TRBD1 matching 7 bases. CDR1 is MNHEY, CDR2 SVGAGI, per germline. V lost 2 bases to trimming and J lost 6 bases; unmatched junction nucleotides: 6. CDR3 length: 14 residues. The CDR3 bases are TGTGCCAGCAGTTACCTTTCCAGGGGGAATGGCTACACCTTC. It yields the protein CASSYLSRGNGYTF.

DNA for the CDR3: TGTGCCAGCTCCTGGGGTCCCTCCTACGAGCAGTACTTC. This gives the protein CASSWGPSYEQYF. J is TRBJ2-7 and V is TRBV18; D gene ambiguous. There are 13 residues in the CDR3. Deletions cut 6 bases from V and 0 bases from J, with 9 bases between. Germline loops: CDR1 KGHSH, CDR2 LQKENI.

The CDR3 region is CASSPPGGNQPQHF. CDR3 DNA: TGTGCCAGCAGTCCTCCGGGCGGCAATCAGCCCCAGCATTTT. V usage is TRBV6-6 and J usage is TRBJ1-5; D gene uncertain. Germline V CDR1 and CDR2: MNHNY, SVGAGI (reference sequence). The V end was cut by 5 bases, the J end by 2 bases, with 10 bases between. The CDR3 has 14 residues.

The gene calls are TRBV29-1 and TRBJ2-7; 11 positions match TRBD1. Germline assignment: CDR1 SQVTM and CDR2 ANQGSEA. This CDR3 spans 13 amino acids. Losses at the gene ends were 6 bases for V and 3 bases for J; bases not matched to a gene: 4. CDR3 amino acids: CSVWTGGIYEQYF. DNA for the CDR3: TGCAGCGTATGGACAGGGGGCATCTACGAGCAGTACTTC.

The chain recombines TRBV5-4 with TRBJ2-2, with a weak D call TRBD2 (6 bases). This CDR3 is built from 16 residues. The ends were cut back, 0 bases at V and 3 bases at J, with 12 bases in the middle. Per germline, CDR1 SGHNT and CDR2 YYREEE (reference sequence). In DNA form, the CDR3 reads TGTGCCAGCAGCTTGGCCCGGGGGACCGACACCGGGGAGCTGTTTTTT. Translation gives CASSLARGTDTGELFF.

The V call is TRBV6-5, the J call TRBJ1-2; D perhaps matches TRBD1 (5 bases). The CDR3 sequence is 13 residues long. CDR1 and CDR2 (germline): MNHEY, SVGAGI. V was clipped by 2 bases and J by 2 bases, with 6 bases between them. CDR3: CASSYPGNYGYTF. The CDR3 DNA reads as TGTGCCAGCAGTTACCCAGGGAACTATGGCTACACCTTC.

The chain links TRBV7-9 to TRBJ2-2, with D hard to call. Trimming took 3 bases from V and 4 from J, leaving 6 bases between them. Per germline, CDR1 SEHNR and CDR2 FQNEAQ (reference sequence). The CDR3 is 13 residues long. Written as DNA, the CDR3 is TGTGCCAGCAGCTTGGGGTCCACCGGGGAGCTGTTTTTT. As protein: CASSLGSTGELFF.

V gene TRBV18 combines with J gene TRBJ2-5; 8 nucleotides agree with TRBD1. Per the germline V gene, CDR1 is KGHSH and CDR2 is LQKENI. V trimming: 2 bases; J trimming: 5 bases; junction bases outside the gene matches: 4. The CDR3 runs to 14 residues. The CDR3, as DNA: TGTGCCAGCTCACCAGGGACAGGAGCGGAGACCCAGTACTTC. This gives the protein CASSPGTGAETQYF. Full variable domain (rest looked up from reference TRBV18 and TRBJ2-5): NAGVMQNPRHLVRRRGQEARLRCSPMKGHSHVYWYRQLPEEGLKFMVYLQKENIIDESGMPKERFSAEFPKEGPSILRIQQVVRGDSAAYFCASSPGTGAETQYFGPGTRLLVL.

The rearrangement links TRBV5-1 to TRBJ1-2; TRBD1 might be the D (5 bases). Per germline, CDR1 SGHRS and CDR2 YFSETQ. Trimming stripped 4 bases from V and 4 bases from J, with 17 bases between. The CDR3 length is 15 residues. DNA of the CDR3: TGCGCCAGCAGCGTTTACACGCCTGGGGCCTATGGCTACACCTTC. Its translation is CASSVYTPGAYGYTF.

The chain carries TRBV5-1 and TRBJ1-2; D unresolved. The CDR3 extends over 16 amino acids. Germline V gene sequence: CDR1 SGHRS, CDR2 YFSETQ. V lost 0 bases and J 1 base, leaving 13 bases between the germline ends. CDR3 region: CASSLGSGANNYGYTF. In DNA form, the CDR3 reads TGCGCCAGCAGCTTGGGTAGTGGAGCCAATAACTATGGCTACACCTTC.

This clone was seen just once. The chain links TRBV10-3 to TRBJ1-1; possible D gene TRBD1, 6 bases. The V and J ends lost 3 bases and 0 bases respectively, with 11 bases between them. The length of the CDR3 is 15 residues. Germline CDR1 and CDR2: ENHRY and SYGVKD. This chain's CDR3 is CAISEGQLMNTEAFF. The CDR3 DNA follows: TGTGCCATCAGTGAAGGACAGCTTATGAACACTGAAGCTTTCTTT.

The rearrangement joins TRBV30 to TRBJ2-2; D tentatively reads TRBD1 or TRBD2 (5 bases each). V lost 3 bases, J lost 3 bases, and 11 bases lay in between. This CDR3 is 14 amino acids long. Germline V gene lookup returns CDR1 GTSNPN and CDR2 SVGIG (reference sequence). The CDR3 spells CAWSEGRDTGELFF. Here the CDR3 DNA reads TGTGCCTGGAGCGAGGGCAGGGACACCGGGGAGCTGTTTTTT.

The V call is TRBV6-1, the J call TRBJ2-6; 7 bases map to TRBD1. Germline lookup yields CDR1 MNHNS and CDR2 SASEGT. The J segment lost 0 bases and the V segment lost 3 bases, leaving 5 bases of the junction unmatched. This CDR3 contains 17 residues. CDR3 residues: CASSEGQLYSGANVLTF. CDR3 sequence (DNA): TGTGCCAGCAGTGAGGGACAGTTGTACTCTGGGGCCAACGTCCTGACTTTC.

This clone was seen more than once but under ten times. For the CDR3, the DNA is TGTGCCAGCAGCCAAGAGGGCGGGATAGGGGACCATGGCTACACCTTC. Translating it yields CASSQEGGIGDHGYTF. The chain is built from TRBV3-1 (or the pseudogene TRBV3-2) and TRBJ1-2, with D possibly matching TRBD1 (5 bases). Germline loops: CDR1 LGHDT, CDR2 YNNKEL (reference sequence). V was cut by 0 bases and J by 6 bases, with 17 bases left in between. This CDR3 has 16 residues.

The chain combines TRBV7-8 with TRBJ1-1; no reliable D call. Trimming removed 5 bases at V and 0 bases at J, with 7 bases between. This CDR3 is built from 13 residues. Germline-derived CDR1 and CDR2 are SGHVS and FQNEAQ. This CDR3 is CASSANMNTEAFF. The CDR3 nucleotides read TGTGCCAGCAGCGCCAACATGAACACTGAAGCTTTCTTT.